The 10 T cell receptor beta chains listed next were all sequenced from one sample in a study of blood T cell repertoires in COVID-19. Measured with immunoSEQ multiplex PCR; TCRdb has only the in-frame clones, and not every one. The sample lists 250,000 to 300,000 clones; 75% to 90% were seen once. The sample was peripheral blood. These receptors all come from a woman aged 45-60 years who had recovered from COVID-19.

The V and J genes are TRBV25-1 and TRBJ2-4, with D possibly being TRBD1 (5 bases). Trimming removed 6 bases at V and 6 bases at J, with 21 bases between. From germline, CDR1 is MGHDK and CDR2 SYGVNS. CDR3 length equals 16 residues. The CDR3 here is CASSPQAGNLGNIQYF. For the CDR3, the DNA is TGTGCCAGCAGCCCCCAGGCAGGGAACCTAGGAAACATTCAGTACTTC.

CDR3 residues: CASSQTSSTDTQYF. In nucleotides, the CDR3 is TGTGCCAGCAGCCAAACTAGTTCCACAGATACGCAGTATTTT. The genes are TRBV5-4 and TRBJ2-3, with D tentatively TRBD2 (5 bases). The germline gives CDR1 SGHNT, CDR2 YYREEE (reference sequence). V shed 4 bases and J shed 2 bases, with 11 bases lying between them. CDR3 size: 14 residues.

V gene TRBV7-6 combines with J gene TRBJ1-6, with D possibly matching TRBD1 (5 bases). The CDR3 has 15 residues. The V end lost 3 bases, the J end lost 6 bases, and 12 bases lay between the germline ends. Germline V gene data show CDR1 as SGHVS and CDR2 as FNYEAQ. The CDR3 DNA follows: TGTGCCAGCAGCTTGGTGCAGGGAGGTAATTCACCCCTCCACTTT. Its translation is CASSLVQGGNSPLHF.

The chain combines TRBV28 with TRBJ1-2, with TRBD1 as a possible D gene (5 bases). V was cut by 2 bases and J by 8 bases, with 15 bases left in between. There are 14 residues in the CDR3. Germline CDR1 MDHEN, CDR2 SYDVKM. In DNA form, the CDR3 reads TGTGCCAGCAGTTTAGAGGGGAGGAGGGTAGGCTACACCTTC. It is translated as CASSLEGRRVGYTF.

The chain couples TRBV4-3 to TRBJ1-2; the match to TRBD1 covers 9 bases. Germline V lookup: CDR1 LGHNA, CDR2 YSLEER. Germline trimming cut 1 base from V and 5 bases from J; bases unmatched to any gene: 5. CDR3 length equals 15 residues. The CDR3 DNA sequence: TGCGCCAGCAGCCAAGGTGACAGGGGGTGGTATGGCTACACCTTC. Residues: CASSQGDRGWYGYTF.

The rearrangement links TRBV28 to TRBJ2-5; 7 bases fit TRBD2. Germline CDR1 and CDR2: MDHEN and SYDVKM. J lost 2 bases, V lost 6 bases, and 6 bases had no gene match. The CDR3 totals 14 residues. The CDR3 nucleotides read TGTGCCAGCAGGGGAGGGGTTGGGCAAGAGACCCAGTACTTC. Translated, it gives CASRGGVGQETQYF.

The chain combines TRBV7-8 with TRBJ1-6, with a tentative D call TRBD1 (6 bases). Trimming shortened V by 0 bases and J by 8 bases, and 11 bases separated the two germline ends. CDR3 length: 15 amino acids. From germline, CDR1 is SGHVS and CDR2 FQNEAQ. The CDR3 spells CASSLALGGHSPLHF. In DNA, the CDR3 is TGTGCCAGCAGCTTAGCGCTAGGGGGTCATTCACCCCTCCACTTT. The whole variable domain, filled in from reference TRBV7-8 and TRBJ1-6, reads GAGVSQSPRYKVAKRGQDVALRCDPISGHVSLFWYQQALGQGPEFLTYFQNEAQLDKSGLPSDRFFAERPEGSVSTLKIQRTQQEDSAVYLCASSLALGGHSPLHFGNGTRLTVT.

This rearrangement joins TRBV30 to TRBJ1-2; D unresolved. Per germline, CDR1 GTSNPN and CDR2 SVGIG (reference sequence). Trimming removed 0 bases from V and 3 bases from J, with 11 bases in between. There are 14 residues in the CDR3. The CDR3 reads CAWSVRDTYYGYTF. CDR3 bases: TGTGCCTGGAGTGTACGAGACACCTACTATGGCTACACCTTC.

CDR3 in DNA: TGCGCCAGCATGGTATCCGGGTGGAACACTGAAGCTTTCTTT. This translates into CASMVSGWNTEAFF. The chain combines TRBV5-1 with TRBJ1-1; D not resolved. The CDR3 totals 14 residues. V lost 6 bases, J lost 1 base, and 13 bases lay in between. The germline V gene has CDR1 SGHRS and CDR2 YFSETQ.

The gene calls are TRBV30 and TRBJ2-2; D not certain. V dropped 3 bases and J dropped 3 bases, with 5 bases sitting between them. Looked up from germline, CDR1 is GTSNPN and CDR2 is SVGIG (reference sequence). CDR3 length: 12 residues. The CDR3 spells CAWRTDTGELFF. DNA for the CDR3: TGTGCCTGGAGAACTGACACCGGGGAGCTGTTTTTT.